Reported below is one T cell receptor beta chain. This specimen belongs to a study of cytomegalovirus exposure and HLA in healthy donors. The PCR employed 60 Vbeta primers together with 13 Jbeta primers. Assay: immunoSEQ multiplex PCR; the TCRdb copy retains only in-frame clones and omits some. The repertoire consists of about 130,000 clones, with roughly 82% occurring once and the leading ten covering over 10%. The length of the CDR3 is 14 residues. Germline assignment: CDR1 ENHRY and CDR2 SYGVKD. Material: PBMCs. The sequence was collected from a woman between 35 and 50 years old in good health and CMV-seropositive. V gene TRBV10-3 combines with J gene TRBJ1-4; 10 bases line up with TRBD1. The CDR3 loop reads CTTSPGQGNEKLFF. DNA of the CDR3: TGTACCACCTCTCCGGGACAGGGGAACGAAAAACTGTTTTTT.